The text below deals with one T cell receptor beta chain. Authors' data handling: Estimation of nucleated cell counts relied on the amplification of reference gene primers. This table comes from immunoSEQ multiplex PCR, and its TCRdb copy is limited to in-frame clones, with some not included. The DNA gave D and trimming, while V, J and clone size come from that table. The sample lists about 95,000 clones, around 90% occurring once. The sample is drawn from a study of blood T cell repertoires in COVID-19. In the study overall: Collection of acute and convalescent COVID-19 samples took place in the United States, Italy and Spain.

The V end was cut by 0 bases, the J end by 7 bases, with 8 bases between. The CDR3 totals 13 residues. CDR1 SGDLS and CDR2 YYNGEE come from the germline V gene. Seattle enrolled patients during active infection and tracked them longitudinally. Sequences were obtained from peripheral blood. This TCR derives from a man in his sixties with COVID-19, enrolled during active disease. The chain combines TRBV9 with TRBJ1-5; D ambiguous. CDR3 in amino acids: CASSVGAEQPQHF. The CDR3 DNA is TGTGCCAGCAGCGTAGGGGCTGAACAGCCCCAGCATTTT.